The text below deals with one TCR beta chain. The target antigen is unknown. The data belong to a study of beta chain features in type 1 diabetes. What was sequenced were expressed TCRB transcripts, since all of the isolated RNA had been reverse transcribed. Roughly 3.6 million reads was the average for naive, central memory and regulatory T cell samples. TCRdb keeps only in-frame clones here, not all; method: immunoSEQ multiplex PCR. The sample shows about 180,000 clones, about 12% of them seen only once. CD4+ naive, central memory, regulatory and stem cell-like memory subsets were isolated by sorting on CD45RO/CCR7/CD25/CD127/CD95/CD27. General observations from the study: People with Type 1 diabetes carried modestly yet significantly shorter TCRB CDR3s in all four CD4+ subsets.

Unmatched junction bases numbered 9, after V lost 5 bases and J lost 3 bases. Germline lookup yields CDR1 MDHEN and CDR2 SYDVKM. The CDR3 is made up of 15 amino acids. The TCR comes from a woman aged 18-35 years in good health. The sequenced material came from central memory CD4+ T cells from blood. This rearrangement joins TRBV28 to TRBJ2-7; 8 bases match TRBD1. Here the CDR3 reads CASSTHDRGYYEQYF. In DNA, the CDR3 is TGTGCCAGCAGTACCCACGACAGGGGATACTACGAGCAGTACTTC.